The 15 T cell receptor beta chains listed next were all sequenced from one sample in a study of T cells in Graves' hyperthyroidism and ophthalmopathy. Template material for amplifying TCR beta CDR3 regions consisted of RNA transcripts. RT-PCR in the first round (using the HTBI primer set) targeted the TCR CDR3. MiXCR, run by TCRdb on the multiplex PCR reads, gives a single entry per CDR3 protein. The data show roughly 420,000 distinct CDR3 sequences, with roughly 15% seen just once and 5.3% held by the top ten. The sample taken for sequencing was blood. The receptor set was obtained from a woman between 18 and 29 years old with Graves' hyperthyroidism.

This clonotype was recorded many times. CDR3 in amino acids: CSAQTSWETQYF. The CDR3 DNA reads as TGCAGTGCTCAGACTAGCTGGGAGACCCAGTACTTC. The rearrangement uses TRBV20-1 and TRBJ2-5; the match to TRBD2 covers 7 bases. The CDR3 has 12 amino acids. V gave up 5 bases and J gave up 5 bases; unmatched junction bases: 5. In germline, CDR1 is DFQATT, CDR2 SNEGSKA (reference sequence).

This clonotype was counted many times. V and J are TRBV28 and TRBJ2-4; TRBD2 agrees at 7 bases. Germline assignment: CDR1 MDHEN and CDR2 SYDVKM. This CDR3 is 13 amino acids long. After removal of 3 bases from V and 8 bases from J, the junction contained 4 bases not matched to a gene. CDR3 sequence: CASSFAGRDIQYF. The CDR3 DNA reads TGTGCCAGCAGTTTTGCAGGGAGGGACATTCAGTACTTC.

The rearrangement uses TRBV20-1 and TRBJ2-5; D call uncertain. Trimming left V 2 bases short and J 0 bases short, with 4 bases between. From germline, CDR1 is DFQATT and CDR2 SNEGSKA (reference sequence). This CDR3 comprises 12 residues. In DNA, the CDR3 is TGCAGTGCTAGAAACTACCAAGAGACCCAGTACTTC. As protein: CSARNYQETQYF.

This clonotype was observed at least ten times. The chain is built from TRBV6-5 and TRBJ2-7; 9 positions match TRBD2. Germline CDR1 and CDR2: MNHEY and SVGAGI. The J segment lost 3 bases and the V segment lost 0 bases, leaving 6 bases of the junction unmatched. The CDR3 is made up of 16 amino acids. The CDR3 DNA reads as TGTGCCAGCAGTTACTCGACTAGCGGTAGCAGCTACGAGCAGTACTTC. Translation gives CASSYSTSGSSYEQYF.

This clonotype has just a few counts. The chain couples TRBV3-1 to TRBJ1-6, with TRBD1 as a possible D gene (6 bases). V lost 1 base and J lost 9, with 16 bases in between. CDR3 length: 16 residues. The germline gives CDR1 LGHDT, CDR2 YNNKEL (reference sequence). CDR3: CASSQALTGKSSPLHF. CDR3 nucleotide sequence: TGTGCCAGCAGCCAAGCCCTAACAGGGAAGAGTTCACCCCTCCACTTT.

This clonotype was counted at least ten times. V gene TRBV28 combines with J gene TRBJ2-5, with a possible D match to TRBD2 (6 bases). Trimming took off 5 bases at V and 5 bases at J, with 18 bases between the two ends. The germline V gene encodes CDR1 MDHEN and CDR2 SYDVKM. The CDR3 consists of 15 residues. The CDR3 sequence is CASSPRDGRGETQYF. CDR3 bases: TGTGCCAGCAGTCCGCGGGACGGTCGCGGGGAGACCCAGTACTTC.

This clonotype has a count of ten or more. The chain recombines TRBV12-3 or TRBV12-4 with TRBJ1-1; 7 nucleotides line up with TRBD1. The CDR3 length is 14 residues. J was trimmed by 7 bases and V by 6 bases; bases with no gene match: 11. CDR3 amino acids: CASSLEGARGEAFF. In nucleotides, the CDR3 is TGTGCCAGCAGCCTAGAGGGGGCCCGGGGTGAAGCTTTCTTT.

This clonotype was recorded many times. CDR3 region: CASSLIQGTGFSQYEQYF. CDR3 bases: TGTGCCAGCAGCTTAATACAGGGGACAGGGTTTTCTCAGTACGAGCAGTACTTC. The chain recombines TRBV11-2 with TRBJ2-7; TRBD1 aligns across 9 bases. The CDR3 runs to 18 residues. Germline loops: CDR1 SGHAT, CDR2 FQNNGV. Losses at the gene ends were 2 bases for V and 4 bases for J; bases not matched to a gene: 15.

In its sample, this clonotype was seen many times. The gene calls are TRBV7-8 and TRBJ1-5; D is unresolved. V was trimmed by 1 base and J by 4 bases, leaving 14 bases between them. Germline values: CDR1 SGHVS, CDR2 FQNEAQ. The CDR3 has 16 amino acids. The DNA for the CDR3 is TGTGCCAGCAGCTTAGTTCCGGGCCCCACGAATCAGCCCCAGCATTTT. It yields the protein CASSLVPGPTNQPQHF.

This clonotype was observed many times. V gene TRBV6-5 combines with J gene TRBJ1-1; D uncertain. Germline assignment: CDR1 MNHEY and CDR2 SVGAGI. V was trimmed by 3 bases and J by 2 bases, leaving 10 bases between them. This CDR3 has 14 residues. The CDR3 sequence is CASSYPPGNTEAFF. The CDR3 nucleotides read TGTGCCAGCAGTTATCCGCCAGGCAACACTGAAGCTTTCTTT.

Many counts were recorded for this clonotype. The chain combines TRBV28 with TRBJ2-1; 8 bases line up with TRBD2. With V trimmed by 8 bases and J by 6 bases, 12 bases remained unmatched. Germline CDR1 MDHEN, CDR2 SYDVKM. This CDR3 is built from 15 residues. CDR3 sequence reads: CASPPGSGSFNEQFF. CDR3 in DNA: TGTGCCAGCCCGCCCGGCAGCGGGAGTTTCAATGAGCAGTTCTTC.

This clonotype has at least ten counts. V usage is TRBV20-1 and J usage is TRBJ2-2; D unresolved. The germline V gene encodes CDR1 DFQATT and CDR2 SNEGSKA (reference sequence). V lost 2 bases and J lost 4, with 8 bases in between. The CDR3 loop spans 13 amino acids. CDR3 region: CSARPAATGELFF. The CDR3 DNA is TGCAGTGCTAGACCCGCTGCCACCGGGGAGCTGTTTTTT.

The rearrangement uses TRBV20-1 and TRBJ2-7, with TRBD1 matching 8 bases. The CDR3 is 16 residues long. Looked up from germline, CDR1 is DFQATT and CDR2 is SNEGSKA (reference sequence). J gave up 0 bases and V 1 base, and 8 bases lay outside the gene matches. CDR3 sequence reads: CSARGVGTGISYEQYF. As DNA, the CDR3 is TGCAGTGCTAGAGGGGTCGGGACAGGCATCTCCTACGAGCAGTACTTC.

In this sample, this clonotype turned up a few times. The J gene is TRBJ2-2, the V gene TRBV10-3, with 11 positions matching TRBD2. The germline V gene encodes CDR1 ENHRY and CDR2 SYGVKD. Trimming cost V 7 bases and J 1 base; bases outside gene matches: 2. The length of the CDR3 is 15 residues. The CDR3 is CAIKGTSGNTGELFF. In nucleotides, the CDR3 is TGTGCCATCAAAGGGACTAGCGGGAACACCGGGGAGCTGTTTTTT.

This clonotype appeared many times. The CDR3 region is CSARESGIQFF. The CDR3 bases are TGCAGTGCTAGGGAAAGCGGGATCCAGTTCTTC. The chain joins TRBV20-1 to TRBJ2-1; 7 nucleotides match TRBD2. CDR3 size: 11 residues. The V segment lost 3 bases and the J segment 13 bases; nucleotides outside the gene matches: 6. CDR1 and CDR2 (germline): DFQATT, SNEGSKA (reference sequence).